The entry below describes one T cell receptor beta chain. Antigen specificity is unknown. The data belong to a study of T cell responses to AZD1222 COVID-19 vaccine. After removal of 1 base from V and 9 bases from J, the junction contained 9 bases not matched to a gene. The germline gives CDR1 SGHAT, CDR2 FQNNGV. The CDR3 contains 15 residues. This table comes from immunoSEQ multiplex PCR, and its TCRdb copy is limited to in-frame clones, with some not included. The table shows 130,000 or so clones, with 75% to 95% occurring only once. General observations from the study: Across the whole spike, CD4 TCRs peaked at regions 160-218 and 743-854.

The V and J genes are TRBV11-2 and TRBJ1-5, with TRBD1 matching 7 bases. The starting material was peripheral blood, obtained on day 0 of AZD1222 vaccination. The source is an adult in good health. CDR3 bases: TGTGCCAGCAGCTTAGGGGACAGCCCCTTAGGGCCCCAGCATTTT. As protein: CASSLGDSPLGPQHF.